Shown below are 30 T cell receptor beta chains from a single sample sequenced in a study of T cells expressing NK-cell markers. TCRdb reprocessed the 5' RACE reads, keeping one entry per CDR3 protein, no DNA. This sample's table reports roughly 150,000 distinct CDR3 sequences. Sequenced input: blood T cells: a sorted CD56 or NKG2C T cell subset, CD4+ or CD8+ T cells, or bulk PBMC T cells (not recorded which). The source of these receptors is a man aged 18-69 years in good health.

This sequence joins TRBV12-3 or TRBV12-4 and TRBJ2-1; as DNA is missing, the TRBD2 call by TCRdb cannot be tested. The CDR3 sequence is 13 residues long. The CDR3 loop reads CASSPHEGNEQFF.

The genes are TRBV7-9 and TRBJ1-6; TCRdb's D call, TRBD1, is unchecked because there is no DNA. Germline lookup yields CDR1 SEHNR and CDR2 FQNEAQ (reference sequence). The CDR3 is 15 residues long. The CDR3 sequence is CASSFTTEYNSPLHF.

The V call is TRBV11-2, the J call TRBJ1-5. Looked up from germline, CDR1 is SGHAT and CDR2 is FQNNGV. The CDR3 sequence is 15 residues long. The chain's CDR3 is CASSLEGSSNQPQHF.

This sequence joins TRBV20-1 and TRBJ2-7; TCRdb lists TRBD1, though no DNA is available to test this call. This CDR3 region has 17 residues. Germline CDR1 DFQATT, CDR2 SNEGSKA (reference sequence). The CDR3 loop reads CSARPYLGQTVNYEQYF.

The rearrangement joins TRBV19 to TRBJ1-2; TCRdb's D gene call, TRBD1, goes unchecked for lack of DNA. Germline CDR1 and CDR2: LNHDA and SQIVND (reference sequence). The CDR3 covers 15 residues. The CDR3 is CASSMRTALPYGYTF.

The chain employs TRBV9 and TRBJ1-4; there is no DNA to check the TCRdb D call of TRBD1. The germline CDR1 and CDR2 sequences are SGDLS and YYNGEE. CDR3 length: 15 amino acids. The CDR3 spells CASSRGDRANEKLFF.

The J gene is TRBJ2-1, the V gene TRBV9; without DNA, the TCRdb call of TRBD1 cannot be checked. CDR1 is SGDLS, CDR2 YYNGEE, per germline. This CDR3 contains 14 residues. The CDR3: CASSVDGGPREQFF.

The genes are TRBV4-1 and TRBJ2-4; TCRdb calls TRBD1, which cannot be checked without DNA. The CDR3 spans 14 residues. Germline V gene sequence: CDR1 MGHRA, CDR2 YSYEKL. This CDR3 reads CASSQETGKNIQYF.

Considering frequency, this clonotype is medium-sized (0.01 to 0.1%). The chain carries TRBV9 and TRBJ2-3; as DNA is missing, the TRBD1 call by TCRdb cannot be tested. The germline V gene encodes CDR1 SGDLS and CDR2 YYNGEE. The CDR3 is 16 residues long. This chain's CDR3 is CASSPDRDPRSDTQYF.

The chain employs TRBV6-2 or TRBV6-3 and TRBJ2-3; the TRBD2 assignment by TCRdb is unverifiable without DNA. The CDR3 is made up of 20 amino acids. Looked up from germline, CDR1 is MNHEY and CDR2 is SVGEGT. This CDR3 is CASSYLPSGGASGPTDTQYF.

The V and J genes are TRBV6-1 and TRBJ1-2; TCRdb's D call of TRBD1 is untestable without DNA. Germline V lookup: CDR1 MNHNS, CDR2 SASEGT. The length of the CDR3 is 15 residues. The CDR3 loop is CASSERMSANYGYTF.

CDR3: CSVVQGETGELFF. The rearrangement uses TRBV29-1 and TRBJ2-2; without DNA, the TCRdb call of TRBD1 cannot be checked. CDR1 SQVTM and CDR2 ANQGSEA come from the germline V gene. This CDR3 has 13 amino acids.

This rearrangement joins TRBV12-3 or TRBV12-4 to TRBJ1-1. This CDR3 is 13 amino acids long. This CDR3 reads CASSLIGGPEAFF.

The chain recombines TRBV7-9 with TRBJ1-1; no DNA is available, so the TRBD1 call from TCRdb remains unchecked. The CDR3 contains 13 residues. Looked up from germline, CDR1 is SEHNR and CDR2 is FQNEAQ (reference sequence). CDR3 protein: CAGGGDSYTEAFF.

The J gene is TRBJ1-3, the V gene TRBV5-6. The CDR3 runs 14 residues. Per germline, CDR1 SGHDT and CDR2 YYEEEE. The CDR3 sequence is CASGGSWSGNTIYF. Filled out from reference TRBV5-6 and TRBJ1-3, the complete variable domain reads DAGVTQSPTHLIKTRGQQVTLRCSPKSGHDTVSWYQQALGQGPQFIFQYYEEEERQRGNFPDRFSGHQFPNYSSELNVNALLLGDSALYLCASGGSWSGNTIYFGEGSWLTVV.

The chain recombines TRBV12-3 or TRBV12-4 with TRBJ2-1; the D call from TCRdb, TRBD2, cannot be confirmed without DNA. The CDR3 spans 12 residues. CDR3 sequence: CASSRGGYEQFF.

The V gene is TRBV11-2, the J gene TRBJ1-1; TCRdb designates TRBD1, a call that cannot be tested without DNA. This CDR3 region has 13 residues. In germline, CDR1 is SGHAT, CDR2 FQNNGV. Here the CDR3 reads CASSPLGDTEAFF.

The chain couples TRBV15 to TRBJ1-5. CDR1 is LNHNV and CDR2 is YYDKDF in the germline V gene (reference sequence). The CDR3 is 15 amino acids. CDR3: CATSPDRVSNQPQHF.

This sequence joins TRBV7-9 and TRBJ2-3. The germline V gene encodes CDR1 SEHNR and CDR2 FQNEAQ (reference sequence). The CDR3 consists of 16 residues. CDR3 region: CASSLALAGVTDTQYF.

V is TRBV2 and J is TRBJ2-6. This CDR3 comprises 14 residues. Germline values: CDR1 SNHLY, CDR2 FYNNEI. The CDR3 reads CASSELVGANVLTF. The variable domain in full, completed from reference TRBV2 and TRBJ2-6, reads EPEVTQTPSHQVTQMGQEVILRCVPISNHLYFYWYRQILGQKVEFLVSFYNNEISEKSEIFDDQFSVERPDGSNFTLKIRSTKLEDSAMYFCASSELVGANVLTFGAGSRLTVL.

The rearrangement uses TRBV6-5 and TRBJ1-1; lacking DNA, the TRBD1 call made by TCRdb goes unchecked. Germline V lookup: CDR1 MNHEY, CDR2 SVGAGI. The CDR3 sequence is 15 residues long. This CDR3 reads CASSYGGAGDTEAFF.

This chain connects TRBV4-1 to TRBJ2-7; the D gene TCRdb calls, TRBD1, cannot be checked with no DNA. This CDR3 is 15 amino acids long. CDR1 and CDR2 (germline): MGHRA, YSYEKL. CDR3 residues: CASSQGGASYYEQYF.

The chain has TRBV6-4 and TRBJ1-2; TCRdb calls TRBD1, which cannot be checked without DNA. Germline values: CDR1 MRHNA, CDR2 SNTAGT. CDR3 size: 11 residues. The CDR3 loop is CASKGDDGYTF.

The V and J genes are TRBV9 and TRBJ1-4. The CDR3 loop spans 15 amino acids. The germline CDR1 and CDR2 sequences are SGDLS and YYNGEE. CDR3 sequence reads: CASSSATEDNEKLFF.

The chain links TRBV19 to TRBJ2-7; TCRdb designates TRBD1, a call that cannot be tested without DNA. This CDR3 comprises 13 residues. Looked up from germline, CDR1 is LNHDA and CDR2 is SQIVND (reference sequence). The CDR3 sequence is CASIGRGGYEQYF.

This rearrangement joins TRBV19 to TRBJ2-2; TCRdb picks TRBD2, but there is no DNA to check that call. The CDR3 is 15 residues long. The germline CDR1 and CDR2 sequences are LNHDA and SQIVND (reference sequence). The CDR3 loop is CASSVSSGNTGELFF.

The gene calls are TRBV7-9 and TRBJ1-2; TCRdb lists TRBD1, though no DNA is available to test this call. The CDR3 loop spans 16 amino acids. The germline CDR1 and CDR2 sequences are SEHNR and FQNEAQ (reference sequence). This chain's CDR3 is CASSLAVGRTAGGYTF. Looking up the rest from reference TRBV7-9 and TRBJ1-2 gives the full variable domain: DTGVSQNPRHKITKRGQNVTFRCDPISEHNRLYWYRQTLGQGPEFLTYFQNEAQLEKSRLLSDRFSAERPKGSFSTLEIQRTEQGDSAMYLCASSLAVGRTAGGYTFGSGTRLTVV.

This rearrangement joins TRBV27 to TRBJ1-2; no DNA is available, so the TRBD1 call from TCRdb remains unchecked. Germline CDR1 MNHEY, CDR2 SMNVEV (reference sequence). The CDR3 has 15 amino acids. CDR3 amino acids: CASSFTGGIGYGYTF.

The chain uses TRBV11-2 and TRBJ2-2. Germline V CDR1 and CDR2: SGHAT, FQNNGV. This CDR3 is built from 17 residues. Here the CDR3 reads CASSLVFTQTNTGELFF.

The CDR3 is CASSFGGGSSTDTQYF. The V and J genes are TRBV12-3 or TRBV12-4 and TRBJ2-3; without DNA, the TCRdb call of TRBD1 cannot be checked. The CDR3 is made up of 16 amino acids.